These 3 T cell receptor beta chains were all obtained from the same sample, sequenced in a study of blood T cell repertoires in COVID-19. TCRdb keeps only in-frame clones here, not all; method: immunoSEQ multiplex PCR. This table has about 140,000 clones, around 86% appearing once. Sequenced material: peripheral blood. The source of these receptors is a woman of 80 years or more with acute or convalescent COVID-19.

This chain connects TRBV7-2 to TRBJ2-7; 10 bases line up with TRBD2. Germline-derived CDR1 and CDR2 are SGHTA and FQGNSA. There are 17 residues in the CDR3. The V segment lost 3 bases and the J segment 5 bases; nucleotides outside the gene matches: 13. DNA of the CDR3: TGTGCCAGCAGCTTCGGACTAGCGGAAGGCCCGGGGGACGAGCAGTACTTC. This sequence encodes CASSFGLAEGPGDEQYF.

The rearrangement uses TRBV2 and TRBJ2-5, with 11 bases fitting TRBD2. This CDR3 has 14 residues. V lost 4 bases, J lost 5 bases, and 3 bases stayed unmatched. CDR1 and CDR2 (germline): SNHLY, FYNNEI. This CDR3 reads CASSATSGSETQYF. DNA for the CDR3: TGTGCCAGCAGTGCAACTAGCGGGAGTGAGACCCAGTACTTC.

The chain uses TRBV7-9 and TRBJ2-5; D is unresolved. The germline V and J ends were trimmed by 5 bases and 5 bases, with 6 bases remaining between them. Germline CDR1 reads SEHNR; CDR2 reads FQNEAQ (reference sequence). This CDR3 spans 11 amino acids. CDR3 bases: TGTGCCAGCAGCCGCGTGGAGACCCAGTACTTC. This sequence encodes CASSRVETQYF.